These 20 T cell receptor beta chains share one sample of origin, sequenced in a study of T cells after yellow fever vaccination. In TCRdb, the 5' RACE reads were re-called with MiXCR into one record per CDR3 protein. There are roughly 240,000 distinct CDR3 sequences in the sample; approximately 6.8% occur only once, and more than 1% lies in the top ten. This material consisted of CD4+ T cells sorted from PBMCs, taken on the day of the yellow fever booster vaccination. The receptors were sampled from a man aged 25-45 years who received the YFV17D yellow fever vaccine.

As concerns this clonotype: A read error may account for a junction end that differs from germline. V and J are TRBV20-1 and TRBJ2-5; 14 nucleotides line up with TRBD2. The CDR3 runs 17 residues. The germline gives CDR1 DFQATT, CDR2 SNEGSKA (reference sequence). The CDR3 region has the DNA TGCTGTGCTAGAATCGCCCCGGGACTAGCGGGAGCAGAGACCCAGTACTTC. Amino acids: CCARIAPGLAGAETQYF.

This chain uses TRBV7-2 with TRBJ2-6; D unclear. CDR1 is SGHTA and CDR2 is FQGNSA in the germline V gene. The germline V and J ends were trimmed by 2 bases and 2 bases, with 7 bases remaining between them. The CDR3 loop spans 15 amino acids. The CDR3 DNA is TGTGCCAGCAGCTTACAGGCCGCTGGGGCCAACGTCCTGACTTTC. As protein: CASSLQAAGANVLTF.

The table lists this clonotype with a few counts. The gene calls are TRBV10-3 and TRBJ2-2; the match to TRBD2 covers 11 bases. The ends lost 3 bases at V and 6 bases at J; junction bases unmatched: 6. This CDR3 has 16 amino acids. Germline V gene data show CDR1 as ENHRY and CDR2 as SYGVKD. DNA of the CDR3: TGTGCCATCAGTGATAGCGGGAGGGCCGGGCCCGGGGAGCTGTTTTTT. Amino acid sequence: CAISDSGRAGPGELFF.

The J gene is TRBJ2-1, the V gene TRBV6-1; 11 bases fit TRBD2. After removal of 6 bases from V and 7 bases from J, the junction contained 8 bases not matched to a gene. CDR1 and CDR2 (germline): MNHNS, SASEGT. The CDR3 covers 15 residues. CDR3 amino acids: CASRLSGRGTNEQFF. The DNA for the CDR3 is TGTGCCAGCAGACTTAGCGGGAGGGGGACAAATGAGCAGTTCTTC.

This clonotype was seen a few times. The chain is built from TRBV5-5 and TRBJ2-7, with D perhaps matching TRBD1 (6 bases). This CDR3 has 14 amino acids. Germline CDR1 reads SGHKS; CDR2 reads YYEKEE (reference sequence). V was clipped by 5 bases and J by 4 bases, with 16 bases between them. The CDR3 DNA sequence: TGTGCCAGCAGAGAACGGGACACCAAGTACGAGCAGTACTTC. It codes for CASRERDTKYEQYF.

The rearrangement uses TRBV7-9 and TRBJ1-2; perhaps TRBD1 as D (6 bases). There are 15 residues in the CDR3. CDR1 is SEHNR and CDR2 is FQNEAQ in the germline V gene (reference sequence). Trimming took off 5 bases at V and 7 bases at J, with 20 bases between the two ends. The CDR3: CASSRGDTQFVGYTF. The CDR3 DNA reads TGTGCCAGCAGCCGGGGGGACACCCAGTTTGTTGGCTACACCTTC.

This clonotype was detected only a few times. The chain couples TRBV2 to TRBJ1-2; tentative D call: TRBD1 (5 bases). The germline V gene has CDR1 SNHLY and CDR2 FYNNEI. The CDR3 extends over 12 amino acids. The germline V and J ends were trimmed by 7 bases and 3 bases, with 9 bases remaining between them. The CDR3 loop reads CASTWGDYGYTF. The CDR3 coding sequence is TGTGCCAGCACTTGGGGGGACTATGGCTACACCTTC. The complete variable domain, with remaining parts taken from reference TRBV2 and TRBJ1-2, reads EPEVTQTPSHQVTQMGQEVILRCVPISNHLYFYWYRQILGQKVEFLVSFYNNEISEKSEIFDDQFSVERPDGSNFTLKIRSTKLEDSAMYFCASTWGDYGYTFGSGTRLTVV.

This clonotype has just a few counts. The chain is built from TRBV18 and TRBJ2-1; 12 bases match TRBD2. The CDR3 covers 16 residues. Germline assignment: CDR1 KGHSH and CDR2 LQKENI. Losses at the gene ends were 4 bases for V and 5 bases for J; bases not matched to a gene: 6. DNA of the CDR3: TGTGCCAGCTCACGTACGGGACTAGCGGGTAACAATGAGCAGTTCTTC. It translates to CASSRTGLAGNNEQFF.

At least ten counts were recorded for this clonotype. The chain joins TRBV5-1 to TRBJ2-2, with 12 bases matching TRBD2. The CDR3 is made up of 14 amino acids. The J segment lost 4 bases and the V segment lost 5 bases, leaving 0 bases of the junction unmatched. Looked up from germline, CDR1 is SGHRS and CDR2 is YFSETQ. The CDR3, as DNA: TGCGCCAGCAGGGGACTAGCGGGCACCGGGGAGCTGTTTTTT. Translating it yields CASRGLAGTGELFF. The variable domain in full, completed from reference TRBV5-1 and TRBJ2-2, reads KAGVTQTPRYLIKTRGQQVTLSCSPISGHRSVSWYQQTPGQGLQFLFEYFSETQRNKGNFPGRFSGRQFSNSRSEMNVSTLELGDSALYLCASRGLAGTGELFFGEGSRLTVL.

Of note for this clonotype: A much larger clonotype is one base distant, so this may be a read error. The CDR3: CASSMGRMGETQYF. The CDR3 DNA sequence: TGTGCCAGCAGCATGGGACGGATGGGGGAGACCCAGTACTTC. The chain is built from TRBV5-5 and TRBJ2-5; D may match TRBD1 or TRBD2 (5 bases each). The CDR3 loop spans 14 amino acids. V was shortened by 4 bases and J by 5 bases, with 15 bases between the two germline ends. The germline gives CDR1 SGHKS, CDR2 YYEKEE (reference sequence). The full variable domain, completed using reference TRBV5-5 and TRBJ2-5, is DAGVTQSPTHLIKTRGQQVTLRCSPISGHKSVSWYQQVLGQGPQFIFQYYEKEERGRGNFPDRFSARQFPNYSSELNVNALLLGDSALYLCASSMGRMGETQYFGPGTRLLVL.

The V call is TRBV5-1, the J call TRBJ2-7; D unclear. The CDR3 has 15 amino acids. V lost 0 bases to trimming and J lost 2 bases, with 12 bases between them. Per germline, CDR1 SGHRS and CDR2 YFSETQ. The CDR3 region is CASSLDQVKTYEQYF. CDR3 sequence (DNA): TGCGCCAGCAGCTTGGACCAGGTAAAGACCTACGAGCAGTACTTC.

In this sample, this clonotype turned up a few times. The chain links TRBV7-8 to TRBJ2-2, with TRBD1 identical over 7 bases. This CDR3 has 17 amino acids. Germline trimming cut 1 base from V and 0 bases from J; bases unmatched to any gene: 5. Germline V gene sequence: CDR1 SGHVS, CDR2 FQNEAQ. The DNA for the CDR3 is TGTGCCAGCAGCTTAGTGGGGACAGCTACGAACACCGGGGAGCTGTTTTTT. Residues: CASSLVGTATNTGELFF.

This clonotype has only a few counts. The chain couples TRBV7-6 to TRBJ2-3, with 11 nucleotides matching TRBD1. The CDR3 totals 14 residues. V trimming: 5 bases; J trimming: 5 bases; junction bases outside the gene matches: 3. Germline V CDR1 and CDR2: SGHVS, FNYEAQ. CDR3 in amino acids: CASSVDRGQDTQYF. The CDR3 coding sequence is TGTGCCAGCAGCGTGGACAGGGGGCAAGATACGCAGTATTTT.

The rearrangement links TRBV19 to TRBJ2-6; D might be TRBD1 (5 bases). The V and J ends lost 9 bases and 2 bases respectively, with 11 bases between them. This CDR3 has 14 residues. Looked up from germline, CDR1 is LNHDA and CDR2 is SQIVND (reference sequence). CDR3 nucleotides: TGTGCCAGCCACGACAGTGCTGGGGCCAACGTCCTGACTTTC. This gives the protein CASHDSAGANVLTF.

This clonotype has just a few counts. The V gene is TRBV7-3, the J gene TRBJ2-1, with D unclear. The CDR3 extends over 13 amino acids. V dropped 4 bases and J dropped 7 bases, with 11 bases sitting between them. CDR1 and CDR2 from the germline V gene are SGHTA and FQGTGA. The chain's CDR3 is CASSSGSRNEQFF. CDR3 sequence (DNA): TGTGCCAGCAGCTCGGGTAGCAGGAATGAGCAGTTCTTC. Full variable domain (remainder filled in from reference TRBV7-3 and TRBJ2-1): GAGVSQTPSNKVTEKGKYVELRCDPISGHTALYWYRQSLGQGPEFLIYFQGTGAADDSGLPNDRFFAVRPEGSVSTLKIQRTERGDSAVYLCASSSGSRNEQFFGPGTRLTVL.

V gene TRBV7-3 combines with J gene TRBJ2-1; 7 nucleotides agree with TRBD2. Germline lookup yields CDR1 SGHTA and CDR2 FQGTGA. This CDR3 contains 15 residues. Trimming took 4 bases from V and 0 from J; bases not matched to a gene: 3. The CDR3 protein is CASSSASGSYNEQFF. Here the CDR3 DNA reads TGTGCCAGCAGCTCGGCTAGCGGCTCCTACAATGAGCAGTTCTTC.

In its sample, this clonotype was seen many times. The chain combines TRBV4-3 with TRBJ2-1, with TRBD2 identical over 9 bases. Germline CDR1 LGHNA, CDR2 YSLEER. The CDR3 covers 17 residues. J was trimmed by 7 bases and V by 0 bases; bases with no gene match: 10. CDR3 coding DNA: TGCGCCAGCAGCCAAGATTACGCTAGCGGGATGGCGAATGAGCAGTTCTTC. Amino acids: CASSQDYASGMANEQFF.

This clonotype was observed a handful of times. The genes are TRBV5-4 and TRBJ2-7, with D unclear. CDR1 is SGHNT, CDR2 YYREEE, per germline (reference sequence). The CDR3 loop spans 13 amino acids. The V end lost 4 bases, the J end lost 6 bases, and 14 bases lay between the germline ends. The CDR3 reads CASSTQTAREQYF. The CDR3 bases are TGTGCCAGCAGCACCCAGACGGCACGCGAGCAGTACTTC.

V and J are TRBV4-2 and TRBJ1-4, with no clear D. Germline lookup yields CDR1 LGHNA and CDR2 YNFKEQ. The length of the CDR3 is 16 residues. V gave up 0 bases and J gave up 4 bases, with 12 bases separating them. CDR3 sequence: CASSQESAVYNEKLFF. The CDR3 coding sequence is TGTGCCAGCAGCCAAGAATCGGCAGTTTATAATGAAAAACTGTTTTTT.

This clonotype was picked up a small number of times. CDR3 protein: CASSIHRGEQFF. CDR3 sequence (DNA): TGTGCCAGCAGCATACACAGGGGAGAGCAGTTCTTC. The chain couples TRBV11-2 to TRBJ2-1; 7 nucleotides align to TRBD1. There are 12 residues in the CDR3. J was trimmed by 10 bases and V by 5 bases; bases with no gene match: 5. Germline values: CDR1 SGHAT, CDR2 FQNNGV.